This T cell receptor (beta chain) was observed in a study of shared clonotypes between healthy human individuals. With 1 base removed from V and 0 bases from J, the gap between germline ends came to 13 bases. This CDR3 comprises 16 residues. Germline CDR1 is SNHLY and CDR2 is FYNNEI. A deep-level run was used for the assay. Using immunoSEQ multiplex PCR, the repertoire was profiled, and TCRdb retains in-frame clones only, with some absent. The sample records roughly 720,000 clones, around 90% being singletons. This clone has a single count. CD45RO+ cells joined CCR7-negative CD45RA+ TemRA cells to form CD8 memory.

The sequenced sample was memory CD8+ T cells from PBMCs. The subset is: CD45RO+ cells pooled with CCR7-negative TemRA cells. The chain employs TRBV2 and TRBJ2-7, with a tentative D call TRBD1 (6 bases). This TCR was sampled from a man younger than 35 in good health. Some clones in this sample may be carry-over from other donors' samples. The chain's CDR3 is CASSEDGTRRSYEQYF. CDR3 nucleotides: TGTGCCAGCAGTGAAGATGGGACAAGACGCTCCTACGAGCAGTACTTC.